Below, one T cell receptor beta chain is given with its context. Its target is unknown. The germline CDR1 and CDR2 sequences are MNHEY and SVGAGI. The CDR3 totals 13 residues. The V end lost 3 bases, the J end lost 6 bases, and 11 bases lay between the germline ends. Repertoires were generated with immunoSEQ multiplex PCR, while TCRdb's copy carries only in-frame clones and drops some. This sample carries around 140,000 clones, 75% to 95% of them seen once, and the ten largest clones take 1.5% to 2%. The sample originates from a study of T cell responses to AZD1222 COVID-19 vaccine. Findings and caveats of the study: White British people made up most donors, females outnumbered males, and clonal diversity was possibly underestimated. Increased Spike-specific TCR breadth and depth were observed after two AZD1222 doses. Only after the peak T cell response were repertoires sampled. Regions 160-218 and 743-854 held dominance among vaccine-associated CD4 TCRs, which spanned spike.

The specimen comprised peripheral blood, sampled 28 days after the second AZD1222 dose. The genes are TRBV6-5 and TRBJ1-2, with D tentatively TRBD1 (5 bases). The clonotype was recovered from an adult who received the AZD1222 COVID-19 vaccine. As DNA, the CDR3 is TGTGCCAGCAGTTATAGCCAGACAGATGGCTACACCTTC. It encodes CASSYSQTDGYTF.